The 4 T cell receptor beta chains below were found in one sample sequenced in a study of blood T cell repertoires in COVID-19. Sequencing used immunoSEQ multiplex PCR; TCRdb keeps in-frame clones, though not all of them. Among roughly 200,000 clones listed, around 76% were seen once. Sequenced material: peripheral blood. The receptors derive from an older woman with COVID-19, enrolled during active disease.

DNA of the CDR3: TGTGCCAGCAGCCCCCGACTAGGGGCTTACAATGAGCAGTTCTTC. It translates to CASSPRLGAYNEQFF. The chain uses TRBV9 and TRBJ2-1, with D possibly TRBD2 on 6 matching bases. In germline, CDR1 is SGDLS, CDR2 YYNGEE. V was clipped by 4 bases and J by 4 bases, with 15 bases between them. The CDR3 extends over 15 amino acids.

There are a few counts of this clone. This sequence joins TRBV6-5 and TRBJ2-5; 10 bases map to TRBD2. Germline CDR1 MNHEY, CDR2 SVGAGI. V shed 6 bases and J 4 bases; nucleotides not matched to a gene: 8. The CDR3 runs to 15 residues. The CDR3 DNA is TGTGCCAGCAGCAACAGCGGGGGGGCCGGAGAGACCCAGTACTTC. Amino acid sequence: CASSNSGGAGETQYF.

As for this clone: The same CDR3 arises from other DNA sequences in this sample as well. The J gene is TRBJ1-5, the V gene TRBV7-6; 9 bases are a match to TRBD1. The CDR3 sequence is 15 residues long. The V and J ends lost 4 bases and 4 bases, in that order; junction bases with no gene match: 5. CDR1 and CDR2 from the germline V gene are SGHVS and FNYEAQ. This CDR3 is CASSSGTGRNQPQHF. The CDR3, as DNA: TGTGCCAGCAGCTCCGGGACAGGGCGGAATCAGCCCCAGCATTTT.

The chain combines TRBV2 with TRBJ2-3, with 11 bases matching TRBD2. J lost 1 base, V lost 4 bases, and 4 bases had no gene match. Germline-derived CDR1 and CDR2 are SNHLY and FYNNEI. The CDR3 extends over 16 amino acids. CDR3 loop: CASSGGTSGRTDTQYF. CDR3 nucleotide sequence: TGTGCCAGCAGTGGAGGGACTAGCGGTCGCACAGATACGCAGTATTTT.